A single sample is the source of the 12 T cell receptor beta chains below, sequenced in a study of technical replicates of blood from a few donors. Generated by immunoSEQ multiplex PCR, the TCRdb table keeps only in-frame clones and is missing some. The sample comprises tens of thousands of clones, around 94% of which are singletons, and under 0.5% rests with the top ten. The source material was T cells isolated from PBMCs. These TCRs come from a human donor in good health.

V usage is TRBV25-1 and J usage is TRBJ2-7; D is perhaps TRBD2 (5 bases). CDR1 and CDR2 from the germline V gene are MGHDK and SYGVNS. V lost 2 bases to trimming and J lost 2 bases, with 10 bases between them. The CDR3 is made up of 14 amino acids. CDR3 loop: CASSEVDSPYEQYF. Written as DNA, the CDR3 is TGTGCCAGCAGTGAAGTGGACTCGCCCTACGAGCAGTACTTC.

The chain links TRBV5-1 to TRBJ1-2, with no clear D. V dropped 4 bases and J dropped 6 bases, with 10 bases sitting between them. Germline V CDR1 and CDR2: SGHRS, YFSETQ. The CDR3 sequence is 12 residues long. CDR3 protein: CASSPSIDGYTF. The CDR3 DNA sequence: TGCGCCAGCAGCCCTAGTATCGATGGCTACACCTTC.

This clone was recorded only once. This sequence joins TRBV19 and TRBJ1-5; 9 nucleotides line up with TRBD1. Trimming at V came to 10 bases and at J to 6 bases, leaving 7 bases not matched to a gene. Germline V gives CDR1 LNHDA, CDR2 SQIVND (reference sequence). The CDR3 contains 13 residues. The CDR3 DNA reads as TGTGCCACCTCGGACAGGGGATCTCAGCCCCAGCATTTT. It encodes CATSDRGSQPQHF. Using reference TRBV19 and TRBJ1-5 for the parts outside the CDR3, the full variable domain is DGGITQSPKYLFRKEGQNVTLSCEQNLNHDAMYWYRQDPGQGLRLIYYSQIVNDFQKGDIAEGYSVSREKKESFPLTVTSAQKNPTAFYLCATSDRGSQPQHFGDGTRLSIL.

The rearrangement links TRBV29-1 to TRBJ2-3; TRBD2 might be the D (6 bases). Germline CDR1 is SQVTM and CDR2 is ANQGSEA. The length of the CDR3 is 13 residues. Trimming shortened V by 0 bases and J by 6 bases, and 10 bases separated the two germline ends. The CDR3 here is CSVEDPRGDTQYF. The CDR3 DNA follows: TGCAGCGTTGAAGATCCTCGGGGGGATACGCAGTATTTT.

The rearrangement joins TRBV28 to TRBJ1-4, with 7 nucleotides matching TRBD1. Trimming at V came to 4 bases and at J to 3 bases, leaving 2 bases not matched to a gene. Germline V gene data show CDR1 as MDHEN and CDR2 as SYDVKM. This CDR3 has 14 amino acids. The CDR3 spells CASSWDSPNEKLFF. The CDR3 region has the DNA TGTGCCAGCAGTTGGGACAGCCCTAATGAAAAACTGTTTTTT.

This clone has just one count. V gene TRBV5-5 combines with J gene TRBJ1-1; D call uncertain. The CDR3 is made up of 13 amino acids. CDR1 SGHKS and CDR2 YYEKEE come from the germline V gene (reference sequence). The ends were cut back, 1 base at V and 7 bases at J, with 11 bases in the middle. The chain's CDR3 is CASSLNRPHEAFF. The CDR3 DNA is TGTGCCAGCAGCTTGAACAGACCCCATGAAGCTTTCTTT. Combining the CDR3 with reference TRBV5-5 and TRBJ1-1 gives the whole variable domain DAGVTQSPTHLIKTRGQQVTLRCSPISGHKSVSWYQQVLGQGPQFIFQYYEKEERGRGNFPDRFSARQFPNYSSELNVNALLLGDSALYLCASSLNRPHEAFFGQGTRLTVV.

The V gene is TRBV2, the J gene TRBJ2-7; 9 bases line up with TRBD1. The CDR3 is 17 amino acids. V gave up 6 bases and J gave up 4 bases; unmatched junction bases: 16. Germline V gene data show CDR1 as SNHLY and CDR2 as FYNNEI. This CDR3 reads CASRLPTGGPILYEQYF. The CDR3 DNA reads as TGTGCCAGCAGGTTACCTACAGGGGGCCCCATTCTATACGAGCAGTACTTC.

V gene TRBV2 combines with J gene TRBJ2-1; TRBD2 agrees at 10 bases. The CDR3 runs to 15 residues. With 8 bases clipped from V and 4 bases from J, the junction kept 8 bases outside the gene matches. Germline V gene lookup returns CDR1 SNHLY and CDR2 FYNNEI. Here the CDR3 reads CASAGGLAPYNEQFF. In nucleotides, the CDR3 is TGTGCCAGCGCGGGGGGACTAGCGCCTTACAATGAGCAGTTCTTC.

For the CDR3, the DNA is TGTGCCAGCAGTTTGACGGGAGGAGGGTATGTCCGCGAGCAGTACTTC. Translated: CASSLTGGGYVREQYF. The chain uses TRBV28 and TRBJ2-7; 7 nucleotides match TRBD2. CDR1 and CDR2 from the germline V gene are MDHEN and SYDVKM. This CDR3 comprises 16 residues. Losses at the gene ends were 3 bases for V and 6 bases for J; bases not matched to a gene: 14.

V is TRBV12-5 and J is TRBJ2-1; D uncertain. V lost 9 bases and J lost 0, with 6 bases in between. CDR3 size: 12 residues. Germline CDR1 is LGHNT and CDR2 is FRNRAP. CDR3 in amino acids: CASGVSYNEQFF. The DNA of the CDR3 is TGTGCTAGCGGAGTCTCCTACAATGAGCAGTTCTTC.

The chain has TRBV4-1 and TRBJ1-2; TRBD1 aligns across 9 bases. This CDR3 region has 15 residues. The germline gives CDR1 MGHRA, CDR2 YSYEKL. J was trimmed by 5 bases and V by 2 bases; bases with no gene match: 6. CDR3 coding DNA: TGCGCCAGCAGCCAAACGAGGGACAGGGTTTATGGCTACACCTTC. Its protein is CASSQTRDRVYGYTF.

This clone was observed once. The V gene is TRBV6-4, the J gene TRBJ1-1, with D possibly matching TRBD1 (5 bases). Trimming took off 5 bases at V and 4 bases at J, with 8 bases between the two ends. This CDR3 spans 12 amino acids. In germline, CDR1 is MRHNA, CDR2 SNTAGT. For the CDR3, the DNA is TGTGCCAGCAGTTACAGGAGCACTGAAGCTTTCTTT. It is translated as CASSYRSTEAFF.